This T cell receptor beta chain comes out of a study of T cell responses to AZD1222 COVID-19 vaccine. V was trimmed by 4 bases and J by 8 bases, leaving 14 bases between them. CDR1 is MDHEN, CDR2 SYDVKM, per germline. The CDR3 is 14 amino acids. Study results and limitations: Clonal diversity was possibly underestimated, and the donors were mostly white British, with more females.

Generated by immunoSEQ multiplex PCR, the TCRdb table keeps only in-frame clones and is missing some. The sample has around 100,000 clones, around 90% seen once. This clone was observed a handful of times. Its antigen is unidentified. The sequencing here drew on peripheral blood, taken on day 0 of AZD1222 vaccination. This chain connects TRBV28 to TRBJ1-4, with a tentative D call TRBD1 (5 bases). This clonotype was obtained from an adult in good health. The CDR3 sequence is CASSSGGAGEKLFF. The CDR3 DNA is TGTGCCAGCAGTTCCGGAGGGGCAGGAGAAAAACTGTTTTTT.